This T cell receptor (beta chain) appears in the sequencing data of a study of immune heterogeneity within non-small cell lung tumors. Across the study: It was found that the tumors were 4 squamous cell carcinomas, over eight non-squamous carcinomas and 1 not otherwise specified.

As for this clonotype: The antigen is unknown.

The starting template was genomic DNA from bulk tumor, about 600 ng per sample. Several spatially distant biopsies were obtained per primary tumor intraoperatively. The study enrolled patients with untreated, newly diagnosed non-small cell lung cancer who underwent curative surgery. Donation came from patients with newly diagnosed non-small cell lung cancer who were having surgery with curative intent. Study-wide results and limits: For the most part, the T-cell receptor beta clonotypes present at high frequency were distinct from one individual patient to the next. Higher local tumor mutational burden went with moderately higher local T-cell clonality, R 0.3 to 0.4.

Multiplex PCR relied on 32 V and 13 J primers to amplify TCR beta CDR3. TCRdb recomputed calls from the multiplex PCR reads with MiXCR, one row per CDR3 protein. This table has over 8,500 distinct CDR3 sequences, 25% to 30% appearing once. Trimming pared 5 bases from V and 2 bases from J, leaving 9 bases between. The length of the CDR3 is 13 residues. Germline V gene sequence: CDR1 SSHAT, CDR2 FNYEAQ (reference sequence). V is TRBV7-7 and J is TRBJ2-5, with D tentatively TRBD1 (6 bases). The TCR was taken from a man aged 45 to 65 with non-small cell lung cancer. Source material: lung tumor tissue. The CDR3 bases are TGTGCCAGCAGCGACAGGCCGCAAGAGACCCAGTACTTC. Encoded protein: CASSDRPQETQYF.